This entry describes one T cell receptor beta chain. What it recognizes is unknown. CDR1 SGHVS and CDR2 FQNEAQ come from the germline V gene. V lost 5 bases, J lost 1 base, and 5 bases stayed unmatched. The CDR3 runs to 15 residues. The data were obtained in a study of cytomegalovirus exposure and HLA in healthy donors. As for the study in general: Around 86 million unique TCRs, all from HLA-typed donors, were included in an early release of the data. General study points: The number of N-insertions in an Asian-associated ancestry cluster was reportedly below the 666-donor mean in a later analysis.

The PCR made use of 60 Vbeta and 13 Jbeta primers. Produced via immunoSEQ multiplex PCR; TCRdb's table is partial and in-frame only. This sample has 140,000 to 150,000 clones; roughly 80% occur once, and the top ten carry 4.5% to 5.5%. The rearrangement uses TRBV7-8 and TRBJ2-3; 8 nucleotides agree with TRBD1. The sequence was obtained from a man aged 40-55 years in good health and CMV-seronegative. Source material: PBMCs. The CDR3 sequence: CASSAGQGRTDTQYF. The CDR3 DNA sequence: TGTGCCAGCAGCGCAGGACAGGGACGCACAGATACGCAGTATTTT.